Listed below are T cell receptor beta chains from one sample, sequenced in a study of blood T cell repertoires in COVID-19. Libraries were prepared by immunoSEQ multiplex PCR; TCRdb keeps only in-frame clonotypes and omits some of them. The sample lists about 130,000 clones; over 75% were seen once. The sequencing sample was made of peripheral blood. These receptors were taken from an elderly woman with acute or convalescent COVID-19. Each CDR3 is given with its conserved first and last residue. The D gene is left open where the match is weak. The size of a clone is reported for some rows only, either as once, few or many, or as a class for expanded clones.

cdr3_length: 12; clone_size: NA; d_call: NA; v_call: TRBV28; j_call: TRBJ1-2; cdr3_nt: TGTGCCAGCAGTTTTTTCGCAGGGCACTACACCTTC; cdr3_aa: CASSFFAGHYTF
cdr3_length: 16; clone_size: NA; d_call: NA; v_call: TRBV11-1; j_call: TRBJ1-1; cdr3_nt: TGTGCCAGCAGCTTAGCGGGAACAGGGAGGAACACTGAAGCTTTCTTT; cdr3_aa: CASSLAGTGRNTEAFF
cdr3_length: 14; clone_size: NA; d_call: TRBD1; v_call: TRBV9; j_call: TRBJ1-1; cdr3_nt: TGTGCCAGCAGCGCCGGACCCCCAGGGGGTGAAGCTTTCTTT; cdr3_aa: CASSAGPPGGEAFF
cdr3_length: 14; clone_size: NA; d_call: NA; v_call: TRBV5-1; j_call: TRBJ1-4; cdr3_nt: TGCGCCAGCAGCTTGTGGGGGGGGCGTGAAAAACTGTTTTTT; cdr3_aa: CASSLWGGREKLFF
cdr3_length: 13; clone_size: NA; d_call: NA; v_call: TRBV9; j_call: TRBJ2-5; cdr3_nt: TGTGCCAGCAGCGGGGGACAACAAGAGACCCAGTACTTC; cdr3_aa: CASSGGQQETQYF
cdr3_length: 13; clone_size: once; d_call: NA; v_call: TRBV18; j_call: TRBJ2-7; cdr3_nt: TGTGCCAGCTCCCCCGACAACACCTACGAGCAGTACTTC; cdr3_aa: CASSPDNTYEQYF
cdr3_length: 16; clone_size: once; d_call: NA; v_call: TRBV5-6; j_call: TRBJ1-2; cdr3_nt: TGTGCCAGCAGAATGACGGGCGGAGCAAGGGGTGCTGGCTACACCTTC; cdr3_aa: CASRMTGGARGAGYTF
cdr3_length: 14; clone_size: NA; d_call: TRBD1; v_call: TRBV5-1; j_call: TRBJ1-5; cdr3_nt: TGCGCCAGCAGTCTAACAGGGGGCAATCAGCCCCAGCATTTT; cdr3_aa: CASSLTGGNQPQHF
cdr3_length: 13; clone_size: NA; d_call: TRBD1; v_call: TRBV19; j_call: TRBJ1-1; cdr3_nt: TGTGCCAGTAGTGTCGACAGGGCCTTGGGAGCTTTCTTT; cdr3_aa: CASSVDRALGAFF
cdr3_length: 14; clone_size: once; d_call: NA; v_call: TRBV7-6; j_call: TRBJ2-5; cdr3_nt: TGTGCCAGCAGCTTAGGGGGGGGCGCAAAGACCCAGTACTTC; cdr3_aa: CASSLGGGAKTQYF
cdr3_length: 16; clone_size: NA; d_call: TRBD1; v_call: TRBV7-2; j_call: TRBJ1-2; cdr3_nt: TGTGCCAGCAGCTTAGTCGGTTGGCAGGGGGCGCGGGGCTACACCTTC; cdr3_aa: CASSLVGWQGARGYTF
cdr3_length: 14; clone_size: NA; d_call: TRBD1; v_call: TRBV3-1/TRBV3-2; j_call: TRBJ2-1; cdr3_nt: TGTGCCAGCAGCAGGGCAGGGGGCTACAATGAGCAGTTCTTC; cdr3_aa: CASSRAGGYNEQFF
cdr3_length: 14; clone_size: NA; d_call: NA; v_call: TRBV6-4; j_call: TRBJ1-5; cdr3_nt: TGTGCCAGCGGCGGGACGGCCCAACATCAGCCCCAGCATTTT; cdr3_aa: CASGGTAQHQPQHF
cdr3_length: 13; clone_size: NA; d_call: TRBD1; v_call: TRBV6-6; j_call: TRBJ1-2; cdr3_nt: TGTGCCAGCAGGGACAGGGGTCACTATGGCTACACCTTC; cdr3_aa: CASRDRGHYGYTF
cdr3_length: 12; clone_size: NA; d_call: NA; v_call: TRBV2; j_call: TRBJ1-5; cdr3_nt: TGTGCCAGCAGTGAAGAGCATCAGCCCCAGCATTTT; cdr3_aa: CASSEEHQPQHF
cdr3_length: 13; clone_size: once; d_call: TRBD1; v_call: TRBV28; j_call: TRBJ1-5; cdr3_nt: TGTGCCAGTAGACAGGGGAACAATCAGCCCCAGCATTTT; cdr3_aa: CASRQGNNQPQHF
cdr3_length: 11; clone_size: NA; d_call: TRBD1; v_call: TRBV2; j_call: TRBJ2-7; cdr3_nt: TGTGCCAGGGGACAGGGCTACGAGCAGTACTTC; cdr3_aa: CARGQGYEQYF
cdr3_length: 13; clone_size: NA; d_call: NA; v_call: TRBV3-1/TRBV3-2; j_call: TRBJ1-2; cdr3_nt: TGTGCCAGCAGTCAAGTTCCCAGCTATGGCTACACCTTC; cdr3_aa: CASSQVPSYGYTF
cdr3_length: 16; clone_size: few; d_call: NA; v_call: TRBV5-5; j_call: TRBJ2-7; cdr3_nt: TGTGCCAGCAGCTTGGAGTTGGACACTACCCCCTACGAGCAGTACTTC; cdr3_aa: CASSLELDTTPYEQYF
cdr3_length: 12; clone_size: NA; d_call: NA; v_call: TRBV3-1/TRBV3-2; j_call: TRBJ2-7; cdr3_nt: TGTGCCAGCAGCCAAGGTGAGGACAGTCAGTACTTC; cdr3_aa: CASSQGEDSQYF
cdr3_length: 14; clone_size: NA; d_call: NA; v_call: TRBV5-1; j_call: TRBJ2-1; cdr3_nt: TGCGCCAGCTTCCGGGAAGGGTCATACAATGAGCAGTTCTTC; cdr3_aa: CASFREGSYNEQFF
cdr3_length: 15; clone_size: NA; d_call: TRBD2; v_call: TRBV2; j_call: TRBJ2-3; cdr3_nt: TGTGCCAGCAGTGAAAGCGGGAGCTACACAGATACGCAGTATTTT; cdr3_aa: CASSESGSYTDTQYF
cdr3_length: 11; clone_size: NA; d_call: TRBD1; v_call: TRBV12-3/TRBV12-4; j_call: TRBJ1-1; cdr3_nt: TGTGCCAGCAGTGACAGGGGTGAAGCTTTCTTT; cdr3_aa: CASSDRGEAFF